This record looks at one T cell receptor (beta chain) sequence and its context. Its target is unknown. The sample holds other DNA sequences that translate to the same CDR3. Germline values: CDR1 GTSNPN, CDR2 SVGIG (reference sequence). V dropped 2 bases and J dropped 5 bases, with 12 bases sitting between them. This CDR3 spans 13 amino acids. The data derive from a study of cytomegalovirus exposure and HLA in healthy donors. Regarding the study as a whole: According to an earlier analysis, most TCR beta V segments yielded productive rearrangements about 90% or about 30% of the time. Serostatus for CMV was the only available immune exposure information.

The PCR employed 60 Vbeta primers together with 13 Jbeta primers. The method was immunoSEQ multiplex PCR; TCRdb's version includes in-frame clones alone and lacks a portion of them. The table records around 50,000 clones, roughly 80% of them present only once. The sequenced sample consisted of PBMCs. J is TRBJ1-2 and V is TRBV30; perhaps TRBD1 as D (6 bases). The sequence was obtained from a man in his forties or fifties in good health and CMV-seronegative. The chain's CDR3 is CAWSRDRTYGYTF. The CDR3 nucleotides read TGTGCCTGGAGTAGAGACAGGACGTATGGCTACACCTTC.